Sequencing of this T cell receptor beta chain was carried out in a study of cytomegalovirus exposure and HLA in healthy donors. Study summary: Drawn from HLA-typed donors, 83 million or so unique TCRs were held in an early data release.

With 60 Vbeta and 13 Jbeta primers, the PCR was carried out. Sequencing was performed with immunoSEQ multiplex PCR; in TCRdb, only in-frame clones are kept and a portion is missing. The table records some 95,000 clones, 80% of them present only once. Note on this clone: Its antigen is undetermined.

Germline CDR1 is SGHDT and CDR2 is YYEEEE. The CDR3 totals 13 residues. Trimming left V 2 bases short and J 11 bases short, with 16 bases between. Points from the study as a whole: Differences between HLA loci emerged in a later analysis of TCR association rates, with DRB1 most and HLA-C fewest.

The rearrangement joins TRBV5-6 to TRBJ1-1; the D gene is possibly TRBD1 (6 bases). Sequencing used PBMCs. This TCR was recovered from a man aged 25-45 years in good health and CMV-seronegative. Written as DNA, the CDR3 is TGTGCCAGCAGCTTCCAGGGGCCGCCCAGGGCTTTCTTT. This codes for CASSFQGPPRAFF.